Each of the 5 T cell receptor beta chains below was sequenced from the same sample in a study of glioma-infiltrating T cells. The iRepertoire nested amplicon-rescue multiplex PCR amplified TCR alpha and beta CDR3s from RNA. TCRdb used MiXCR to reprocess the multiplex PCR reads, holding one entry per CDR3 protein. Among roughly 200,000 distinct CDR3 sequences, around 30% were seen once, and the ten largest hold around 21%. Sequenced sample: glioma tissue, nonneoplastic brain tissue, or PBMCs (not recorded which). These receptors all come from a human donor with low-grade glioma or glioblastoma, undergoing nonglioma brain surgery, or in good health (not recorded which).

In its sample, this clonotype was seen a few times. This chain uses TRBV7-2 with TRBJ2-5; 7 bases map to TRBD2. V was pared by 5 bases and J by 1 base, with 4 bases of the junction left unmatched. The germline V gene has CDR1 SGHTA and CDR2 FQGNSA. The CDR3 covers 14 residues. CDR3 nucleotides: TGTGCCAGCAGCAGCGGGATCTTCCAAGAGACCCAGTACTTC. Residues: CASSSGIFQETQYF.

In this sample, this clonotype is medium-sized. The chain links TRBV27 to TRBJ1-5, with no clear D. The V gene lost 2 bases and the J gene lost 7 bases, with 9 bases spanning the gap. The CDR3 is made up of 13 amino acids. CDR1 MNHEY and CDR2 SMNVEV come from the germline V gene (reference sequence). This chain's CDR3 is CASSLDVGQPQHF. DNA of the CDR3: TGTGCCAGCAGTTTAGATGTAGGGCAGCCCCAGCATTTT.

This clonotype was observed many times. CDR3 DNA: TGTGCCAGCAGTGCGGACGGAACTAACTATGGCTACACCTTC. Translation gives CASSADGTNYGYTF. The V and J genes are TRBV27 and TRBJ1-2; D is unclear. With 5 bases removed from V and 0 bases from J, the gap between germline ends came to 10 bases. In germline, CDR1 is MNHEY, CDR2 SMNVEV (reference sequence). The CDR3 has 14 residues.

This clonotype was seen many times. The V gene is TRBV20-1, the J gene TRBJ2-7, with D possibly matching TRBD1 (7 bases). Trimming left V 6 bases short and J 6 bases short, with 24 bases between. The CDR3 sequence is 15 residues long. Germline V lookup: CDR1 DFQATT, CDR2 SNEGSKA (reference sequence). CDR3 in amino acids: CSASSRAQGGFEQYF. The CDR3 DNA reads as TGCAGTGCCTCATCTAGGGCCCAGGGGGGCTTCGAGCAGTACTTC.

Details on this clonotype: This may come from a read error, since a much larger clone is one base off. This sequence joins TRBV24-1 and TRBJ2-1, with D perhaps assigned TRBD1 or TRBD2 (5 bases each). V lost 11 bases and J lost 3, with 28 bases in between. The V gene's germline CDR1 is KGHDR and CDR2 SFDVKD. The CDR3 consists of 18 residues. DNA for the CDR3: TGTGCCATCTCCCCAGGGCATCGAGGAGAACGGGACTACAATGAGCAGTTCTTC. This encodes CAISPGHRGERDYNEQFF.